These T cell receptor beta chains were read from a single sample in a study of cytomegalovirus exposure and HLA in healthy donors. Only in-frame clones appear in the TCRdb table, and some are missing; sequencing was by immunoSEQ multiplex PCR. The sample has about 150,000 clones; roughly three quarters are singletons. The sample consisted of PBMCs. All receptors come from a woman between 35 and 50 years old in good health and CMV-seropositive. Each CDR3 is given without its conserved first and last residue. Fields, in order: V gene, D gene, CDR3 protein. A D gene is named only where the DNA matches it firmly.

TRBV7-2	.	ASSRADRRNTEAF
TRBV11-3	TRBD1	ASSLAALWTGAIYGYT
TRBV5-4	TRBD1	ASSPGTGAEKLF
TRBV6-4	TRBD2	ASSQGTSGNNEQF
TRBV2	.	ASSAGAGNTIY
TRBV7-2	.	ASSKGQLGGYT
TRBV5-1	TRBD1	ASSPRQGADNEQF
TRBV19	TRBD2	ASSIRGGMENIQY
TRBV5-1	.	ASSEGAPGELF
TRBV15	.	ATSRDHAQGVHGYT
TRBV5-1	.	ASSLEGARSGQY
TRBV30	.	AWSVAGWAAEAF
TRBV11-3	.	ASSYGAGDTGELF
TRBV28	TRBD1	ASSARLTGRHEQY
TRBV5-6	TRBD2	ASSLALAGGWSYEQY
TRBV5-4	TRBD1	ASSLGIDRDQPQH
TRBV6-5	.	ASNRGGAKNIQY
TRBV6-6	.	ASSLDSYEQY
TRBV28	TRBD1	ASSPPTGAGANVLT
TRBV7-9	.	SSSLVDREYEQY
TRBV7-2	.	ASSYKTGPDTQY
TRBV5-4	.	ASIARGATHGYT
TRBV5-1	TRBD2	ASSSGLPVQETQY
TRBV2	.	ASSGTGGYNEQF
TRBV13	TRBD2	ASSVGTSGAADTQY
TRBV28	TRBD1	ASSPRQGAREEAF
TRBV30	.	AWSIRTGLGVGTQY
TRBV5-4	.	ASSWGPATNEKLF
TRBV18	TRBD1	ASSPLGQEGWSGGYT
TRBV7-2	TRBD1	ASSLGGQGVLKLF
TRBV6-4	.	ASSDGGVGSLL
TRBV4-1	TRBD1	ARQGIYNEQF
TRBV28	.	ASTLGLRYGYT
TRBV7-2	.	ASSPTPRWDEQF
TRBV13	TRBD1	ASSFGTGVGQF
TRBV27	TRBD2	ASSSQIAGGTTGELF
TRBV2	TRBD1	ASSVTRQGSLGGTEAF
TRBV5-1	.	ASSSTGISGNTIY
TRBV6-6	TRBD1	ASSKTGTNQPQH
TRBV7-9	TRBD1	ASRKGAGANGLT
TRBV19	TRBD1	ASSLTGGDSGNTIY
TRBV10-3	.	AISQVNYGYT
TRBV18	.	ASSPGYEQY
TRBV5-4	TRBD1	ASSIGQGNTGELF
TRBV19	.	ASSITERRLSPLH
TRBV6-6	.	ASKEQSYEQY
TRBV7-9	.	SSSLGIGGNQPQH
TRBV7-2	.	ASSLKPYEQY
TRBV7-2	.	ASSLGLQETQY
TRBV14	.	ASSQGIGVYEQY
TRBV28	.	ASRGAGTLNTEAF
TRBV15	.	ATSRDPSDTQY